This T cell receptor (beta chain) stems from a study of shared clonotypes between healthy human individuals. Study information: Three plates were used per donor for CD4 naive, three for CD4 memory, two for CD8 naive and one for CD8 memory. General observations from the study: Among the subsets, naive ones generally showed larger estimated richness than memory ones.

Sequencing was performed with immunoSEQ multiplex PCR; in TCRdb, only in-frame clones are kept and a portion is missing. This sample has around 2.5 million clones, with roughly 93% found just once. Each donor was a Caucasian adult residing in Nashville, Tennessee. Germline CDR1 MDHEN, CDR2 SYDVKM. CDR3 length: 12 residues. Trimming cost V 3 bases and J 5 bases, with 7 bases left between them. Worth noting for this clone: Its antigen remains unknown.

What was sequenced was naive CD4+ T cells from PBMCs. Subset denoted: CD45RA+ positively selected. The source is a man between 18 and 35 years old in good health. Some clones in this sample may be carry-over from other donors' samples. The chain combines TRBV28 with TRBJ1-2; D remains ambiguous. CDR3 in amino acids: CASSFSHYGYTF. For the CDR3, the DNA is TGTGCCAGCAGTTTCTCCCATTATGGCTACACCTTC.